Following are 26 T cell receptor beta chains from one sample sequenced in a study of T cell repertoires in cytomegalovirus infection. MiXCR was run by TCRdb on the reads, yielding one entry per CDR3 protein. The sample yields approximately 110,000 distinct CDR3 sequences, over 30% seen once. Antigens for these TCRs are unknown. The source was CD8+ T cells from cultured PBMCs, collected from culture after CMV antigen stimulation. These TCRs come from a human donor in good health (CMV status not recorded). Some clones in this sample may be carry-over from other donors' samples.

For this clonotype: At one end the junction does not follow the germline gene, possibly because of a read error. CDR3 sequence (DNA): TGTGCCAGCAGCCCAACCGGGACAGGGGACTACAATGAGCAGTTCTTC. It translates to CASSPTGTGDYNEQFF. The chain joins TRBV4-1 to TRBJ2-1; 10 bases map to TRBD1. This CDR3 has 16 residues. CDR1 is MGHRA and CDR2 is YSYEKL in the germline V gene.

This clonotype occurred many times. The V and J genes are TRBV7-6 and TRBJ2-7, with 9 bases aligning to TRBD1. V trimming: 5 bases; J trimming: 1 base; junction bases outside the gene matches: 9. The CDR3 spans 16 residues. CDR1 and CDR2 from the germline V gene are SGHVS and FNYEAQ. The CDR3 bases are TGTGCCAGCAGCCCAAGGACAGGGGATCTTTCCTACGAGCAGTACTTC. The encoded protein is CASSPRTGDLSYEQYF.

This clonotype showed up many times. The chain carries TRBV2 and TRBJ2-7, with D perhaps matching TRBD1 (6 bases). The V gene's germline CDR1 is SNHLY and CDR2 FYNNEI. This CDR3 has 11 residues. V was trimmed by 8 bases and J by 6 bases, leaving 11 bases between them. The CDR3 nucleotides are TGTGCCAGCCAGGGGTCTTCCGAGCAGTACTTC. Its translation: CASQGSSEQYF. The full variable domain, with the rest looked up from reference TRBV2 and TRBJ2-7, is EPEVTQTPSHQVTQMGQEVILRCVPISNHLYFYWYRQILGQKVEFLVSFYNNEISEKSEIFDDQFSVERPDGSNFTLKIRSTKLEDSAMYFCASQGSSEQYFGPGTRLTVT.

J is TRBJ2-3 and V is TRBV6-6, with unresolved D. The CDR3 covers 15 residues. Looked up from germline, CDR1 is MNHNY and CDR2 is SVGAGI (reference sequence). Trimming stripped 5 bases from V and 0 bases from J, with 12 bases between. In nucleotides, the CDR3 is TGTGCCAGCAGTCCGACACGACCTAGCACAGATACGCAGTATTTT. Its protein product is CASSPTRPSTDTQYF.

The chain recombines TRBV12-3 or TRBV12-4 with TRBJ2-2; D assignment may be TRBD1 or TRBD2 (5 bases each). V was cut by 6 bases and J by 7 bases, with 18 bases left in between. This CDR3 comprises 15 residues. This chain's CDR3 is CASRPGTSTGGELFF. The CDR3 coding sequence is TGTGCCAGCAGGCCCGGGACCTCGACGGGCGGGGAGCTGTTTTTT.

This clonotype was counted between two and nine times. The chain links TRBV19 to TRBJ2-5; D is ambiguous. This CDR3 has 11 amino acids. Germline V gives CDR1 LNHDA, CDR2 SQIVND (reference sequence). V was trimmed by 7 bases and J by 5 bases, leaving 8 bases between them. The CDR3 nucleotides are TGTGCCAGTAACTTCGGTGAGACCCAGTACTTC. Translated: CASNFGETQYF.

The sample holds a few counts of this clonotype. V gene TRBV19 combines with J gene TRBJ2-1; 9 nucleotides match TRBD1. V lost 5 bases to trimming and J lost 3 bases; unmatched junction nucleotides: 5. From germline, CDR1 is LNHDA and CDR2 SQIVND (reference sequence). This CDR3 comprises 15 residues. The CDR3 DNA reads as TGTGCCAGTAGTTTACAGGGGGCGGGCTACAATGAGCAGTTCTTC. As protein: CASSLQGAGYNEQFF.

The chain combines TRBV4-2 with TRBJ2-5, with D possibly TRBD2 on 6 matching bases. The germline V and J ends were trimmed by 1 base and 5 bases, with 14 bases remaining between them. The CDR3 is 15 amino acids. Germline CDR1 and CDR2: LGHNA and YNFKEQ. This chain's CDR3 is CASSQVRGTAETQYF. In nucleotides, the CDR3 is TGTGCCAGCAGCCAAGTACGGGGGACCGCGGAGACCCAGTACTTC.

This clonotype turned up a few times. The chain uses TRBV27 and TRBJ1-2; TRBD1 matches at 10 bases. Losses at the gene ends were 2 bases for V and 6 bases for J; bases not matched to a gene: 3. The CDR3 runs 14 residues. Germline CDR1 and CDR2: MNHEY and SMNVEV (reference sequence). The chain's CDR3 is CASSLGTGVDGYTF. The DNA of the CDR3 is TGTGCCAGCAGTTTAGGGACAGGGGTTGATGGCTACACCTTC.

In its sample, this clonotype was seen a few times. V gene TRBV4-1 combines with J gene TRBJ1-5; TRBD1 agrees at 11 bases. The CDR3 sequence is 15 residues long. Germline CDR1 reads MGHRA; CDR2 reads YSYEKL. With V trimmed by 4 bases and J by 4 bases, 3 bases remained unmatched. CDR3 region: CASSPWDRGNQPQHF. The CDR3 bases are TGCGCCAGCAGCCCCTGGGACAGGGGGAATCAGCCCCAGCATTTT.

CDR3 coding DNA: TGCAGTGCTAGAGCCCCTGTCAGTTCTAATGAAAAACTGTTTTTT. Protein: CSARAPVSSNEKLFF. The rearrangement links TRBV20-1 to TRBJ1-4; D gene ambiguous. Trimming took 1 base from V and 3 from J, leaving 12 bases between them. Germline-derived CDR1 and CDR2 are DFQATT and SNEGSKA (reference sequence). The CDR3 is made up of 15 amino acids.

The CDR3 region has the DNA TGTGCCAGCAGTTCCTCCATTGGCACCTACGAGCAGTACTTC. This codes for CASSSSIGTYEQYF. This chain joins TRBV5-6 and TRBJ2-7; no clear D gene. Germline V gene lookup returns CDR1 SGHDT and CDR2 YYEEEE. The V and J ends lost 5 bases and 2 bases respectively, with 14 bases between them. This CDR3 is built from 14 residues.

This clonotype has ten or more counts. The chain employs TRBV7-2 and TRBJ2-3; 11 bases line up with TRBD2. CDR3 length equals 18 residues. From germline, CDR1 is SGHTA and CDR2 FQGNSA. J gave up 2 bases and V 2 bases, and 9 bases lay outside the gene matches. The CDR3 reads CASSLTGLAGVSTDTQYF. The CDR3 DNA reads as TGTGCCAGCAGCTTAACTGGACTAGCGGGCGTTTCCACAGATACGCAGTATTTT.

The chain combines TRBV7-9 with TRBJ2-3, with 11 bases fitting TRBD1. Germline V gene lookup returns CDR1 SEHNR and CDR2 FQNEAQ (reference sequence). The CDR3 loop spans 11 amino acids. V gave up 7 bases and J gave up 15 bases; unmatched junction bases: 6. The CDR3 loop is CASTDGTGGYF. In nucleotides, the CDR3 is TGTGCCAGCACCGACGGGACAGGGGGTTATTTT. The whole variable domain, remainder taken from reference TRBV7-9 and TRBJ2-3, is DTGVSQNPRHKITKRGQNVTFRCDPISEHNRLYWYRQTLGQGPEFLTYFQNEAQLEKSRLLSDRFSAERPKGSFSTLEIQRTEQGDSAMYLCASTDGTGGYFGPGTRLTVL.

The rearrangement joins TRBV15 to TRBJ1-4; TRBD1 aligns across 8 bases. The CDR3 has 16 amino acids. The J segment lost 7 bases and the V segment lost 0 bases, leaving 7 bases of the junction unmatched. Germline CDR1 LNHNV, CDR2 YYDKDF (reference sequence). CDR3 sequence reads: CATSRDGPRGLEKLFF. CDR3 sequence (DNA): TGTGCCACCAGCAGAGATGGTCCCAGGGGGCTTGAAAAACTGTTTTTT.

This sequence joins TRBV6-1 and TRBJ1-2; a possible D gene is TRBD1 (6 bases). The CDR3 sequence is 16 residues long. Looked up from germline, CDR1 is MNHNS and CDR2 is SASEGT. The V and J ends lost 5 bases and 2 bases respectively, with 18 bases between them. The CDR3, as DNA: TGTGCCAGCAGTTCAAGGAGGGGGTTAGTAAACTATGGCTACACCTTC. This gives the protein CASSSRRGLVNYGYTF.

In this sample, this clonotype turned up a few times. The chain's CDR3 is CASSDLGAGGRSYNEQFF. CDR3 nucleotides: TGTGCCAGCAGTGACTTAGGGGCTGGGGGCCGGTCCTACAATGAGCAGTTCTTC. The chain carries TRBV6-1 and TRBJ2-1, with D tentatively TRBD1 (6 bases). CDR3 length: 18 amino acids. Germline CDR1 MNHNS, CDR2 SASEGT. The V and J ends lost 3 bases and 1 base respectively, with 19 bases between them.

V and J are TRBV6-5 and TRBJ2-2, with TRBD2 as a possible D gene (5 bases). Germline V gene data show CDR1 as MNHEY and CDR2 as SVGAGI. Trimming cost V 6 bases and J 3 bases, with 29 bases left between them. This CDR3 region has 20 residues. The CDR3 region is CASRYQGPAGYNADTGELFF. For the CDR3, the DNA is TGTGCCAGCAGATACCAAGGACCGGCGGGTTATAATGCGGACACCGGGGAGCTGTTTTTT.

In this sample, this clonotype turned up many times. The chain employs TRBV7-8 and TRBJ2-6; D possibly corresponds to TRBD1 (6 bases). The CDR3 covers 21 residues. Trimming cost V 0 bases and J 0 bases, with 21 bases left between them. Germline V gene data show CDR1 as SGHVS and CDR2 as FQNEAQ. The CDR3 coding sequence is TGTGCCAGCAGCTTAGCCAGATTGTCGAGGACAGCCGACTCTGGGGCCAACGTCCTGACTTTC. Encoded protein: CASSLARLSRTADSGANVLTF.

This clonotype was seen more than once but under ten times. The DNA of the CDR3 is TGTGCCAGCAGTTCTATTGGGGGGCTTTCTGGCACTGAAGCTTTCTTT. This sequence encodes CASSSIGGLSGTEAFF. The chain employs TRBV12-3 or TRBV12-4 and TRBJ1-1, with D perhaps TRBD1 (6 bases). The CDR3 loop spans 16 amino acids. Trimming took 4 bases from V and 4 from J, leaving 19 bases between them.

This sequence joins TRBV24-1 and TRBJ2-5, with 8 bases matching TRBD2. This CDR3 is built from 17 residues. Germline assignment: CDR1 KGHDR and CDR2 SFDVKD. The V segment lost 3 bases and the J segment 0 bases; nucleotides outside the gene matches: 8. CDR3: CATSDEHGGAHQETQYF. DNA of the CDR3: TGTGCCACCAGTGATGAACACGGGGGGGCACACCAAGAGACCCAGTACTTC.

V is TRBV2 and J is TRBJ2-7; TRBD2 is a possible D gene (6 bases). The germline gives CDR1 SNHLY, CDR2 FYNNEI. V was clipped by 0 bases and J by 4 bases, with 22 bases between them. This CDR3 comprises 18 residues. The CDR3 DNA is TGTGCCAGCAGTGAAGCGCGGAGAGTCGGAGGCGCGGGATACGAGCAGTACTTC. Its protein is CASSEARRVGGAGYEQYF. Full variable domain (outside the CDR3, taken from reference TRBV2 and TRBJ2-7): EPEVTQTPSHQVTQMGQEVILRCVPISNHLYFYWYRQILGQKVEFLVSFYNNEISEKSEIFDDQFSVERPDGSNFTLKIRSTKLEDSAMYFCASSEARRVGGAGYEQYFGPGTRLTVT.

To note about this clonotype: A read error may be the cause here, since a much bigger clone is one base away. The chain employs TRBV7-2 and TRBJ2-1, with 14 nucleotides matching TRBD2. The J call may be wrong; the DNA end is better matched by TRBJ2-7. In germline, CDR1 is SGHTA, CDR2 FQGNSA. The CDR3 contains 19 residues. For the CDR3, the DNA is TGTGCCAGCAGCTCATACCCTTGGACTAGCGGGGGGACCTACAATGAGCAGTACTTC. Encoded protein: CASSSYPWTSGGTYNEQYF.

This chain connects TRBV4-2 to TRBJ2-1; 8 bases fit TRBD2. CDR3 length equals 15 residues. Germline V gives CDR1 LGHNA, CDR2 YNFKEQ. V shed 4 bases, J shed 4 bases, and the junction held 6 bases outside the gene matches. CDR3 nucleotides: TGTGCCAGCAGCCGCGGACTAGCCTATTACAATGAGCAGTTCTTC. Translation gives CASSRGLAYYNEQFF.

This clonotype was seen only a few times. CDR3 sequence: CASREFPGGNEQFF. CDR3 DNA sequence: TGTGCCAGCAGAGAATTCCCGGGAGGAAATGAGCAGTTCTTC. This chain joins TRBV6-1 and TRBJ2-1, with 7 bases matching TRBD2. This CDR3 is built from 14 residues. Trimming at V came to 6 bases and at J to 7 bases, leaving 9 bases not matched to a gene. Germline V lookup: CDR1 MNHNS, CDR2 SASEGT.

The table lists this clonotype with a few counts. The chain combines TRBV6-2 or TRBV6-3 with TRBJ2-1, with a tentative D call TRBD1 (5 bases). CDR3 size: 15 residues. V lost 2 bases to trimming and J lost 8 bases, with 16 bases between them. Germline assignment: CDR1 MNHEY and CDR2 SVGEGT. CDR3 in amino acids: CASSYSQGSKDEQFF. The CDR3 DNA is TGTGCCAGCAGTTACAGTCAGGGTTCGAAGGATGAGCAGTTCTTC.